This TCR beta chain came from a study of blood T cell repertoires in COVID-19. Study in general: The samples span acute and convalescent COVID-19 from the United States, Italy and Spain. T cells, B-cell-depleted T cells, or PBMCs supplied cDNA or gDNA.

Authors' processing steps: Nucleated cell counts were estimated from reference gene primer amplification. Generated by immunoSEQ multiplex PCR, the TCRdb table keeps only in-frame clones and is missing some. The DNA gave D and trimming, while V, J and clone size come from that table. The sample holds roughly 160,000 clones, 70% to 90% seen once. This CDR3 comprises 15 residues. CDR1 and CDR2 (germline): MNHEY, SVGAGI. Germline trimming cut 3 bases from V and 2 bases from J; bases unmatched to any gene: 5. Turning to this clone: At the DNA level, this CDR3 is encoded by other sequences in the same sample as well.

This chain links TRBV6-5 with TRBJ2-7, with 9 bases matching TRBD2. Sequencing input: peripheral blood. The receptor's source is a man in his fifties or sixties with active or convalescent COVID-19. The CDR3 loop is CASSYGAGGTYEQYF. Here the CDR3 DNA reads TGTGCCAGCAGTTATGGAGCGGGAGGAACCTACGAGCAGTACTTC.